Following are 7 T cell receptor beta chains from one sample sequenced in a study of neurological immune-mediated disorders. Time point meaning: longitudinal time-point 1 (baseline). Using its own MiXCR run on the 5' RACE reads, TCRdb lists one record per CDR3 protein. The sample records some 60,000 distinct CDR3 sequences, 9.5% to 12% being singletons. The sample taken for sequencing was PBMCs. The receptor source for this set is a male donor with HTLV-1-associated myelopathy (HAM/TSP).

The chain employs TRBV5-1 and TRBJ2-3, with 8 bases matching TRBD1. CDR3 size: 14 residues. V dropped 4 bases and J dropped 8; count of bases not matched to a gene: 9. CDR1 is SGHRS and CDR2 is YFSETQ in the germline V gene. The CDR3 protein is CASSQDRATITQYF. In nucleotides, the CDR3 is TGCGCCAGCAGCCAGGACAGGGCGACAATTACGCAGTATTTT. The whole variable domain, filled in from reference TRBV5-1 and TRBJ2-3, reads KAGVTQTPRYLIKTRGQQVTLSCSPISGHRSVSWYQQTPGQGLQFLFEYFSETQRNKGNFPGRFSGRQFSNSRSEMNVSTLELGDSALYLCASSQDRATITQYFGPGTRLTVL.

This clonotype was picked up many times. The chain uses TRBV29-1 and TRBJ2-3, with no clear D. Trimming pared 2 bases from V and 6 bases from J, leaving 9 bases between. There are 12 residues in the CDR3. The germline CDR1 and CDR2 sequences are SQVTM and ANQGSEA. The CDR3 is CSVEKLADTQYF. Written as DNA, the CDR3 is TGCAGCGTTGAAAAACTGGCGGATACGCAGTATTTT.

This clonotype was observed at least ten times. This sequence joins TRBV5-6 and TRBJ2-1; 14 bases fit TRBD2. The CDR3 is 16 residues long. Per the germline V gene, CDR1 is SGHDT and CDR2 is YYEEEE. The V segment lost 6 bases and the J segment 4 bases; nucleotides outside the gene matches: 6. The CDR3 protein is CASTQGTSGGYNEQFF. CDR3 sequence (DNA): TGTGCCAGCACCCAAGGGACTAGCGGGGGTTACAATGAGCAGTTCTTC.

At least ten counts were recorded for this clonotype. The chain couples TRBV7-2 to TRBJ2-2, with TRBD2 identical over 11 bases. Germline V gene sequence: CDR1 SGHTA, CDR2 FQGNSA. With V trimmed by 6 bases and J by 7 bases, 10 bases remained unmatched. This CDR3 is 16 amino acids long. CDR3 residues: CASRFSGGASNGELFF. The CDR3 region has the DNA TGTGCCAGCAGATTTAGCGGGGGGGCCAGTAACGGGGAGCTGTTTTTT.

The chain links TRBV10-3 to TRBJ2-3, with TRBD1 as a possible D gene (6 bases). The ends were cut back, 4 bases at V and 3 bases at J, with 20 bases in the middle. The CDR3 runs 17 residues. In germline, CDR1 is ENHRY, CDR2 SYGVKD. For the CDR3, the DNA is TGTGCCATCAGTGGTGAGGGGGAAAGTTTGGAGACAGATACGCAGTATTTT. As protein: CAISGEGESLETDTQYF.

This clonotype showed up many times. The CDR3 nucleotides are TGCGCCAGCAGCCAAGATCTTGGCGGGATTAATGAAAAACTGTTTTTT. Protein sequence: CASSQDLGGINEKLFF. The chain links TRBV4-3 to TRBJ1-4; D call uncertain. Between the trimmed V and J ends, which lost 0 bases and 4 bases, there was a span of 12 bases. The CDR3 is 16 amino acids. Germline values: CDR1 LGHNA, CDR2 YSLEER.

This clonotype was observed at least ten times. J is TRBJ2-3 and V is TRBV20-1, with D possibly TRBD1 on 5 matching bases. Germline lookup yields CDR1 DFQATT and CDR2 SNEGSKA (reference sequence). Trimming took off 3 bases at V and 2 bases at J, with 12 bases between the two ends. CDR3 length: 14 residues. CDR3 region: CSARGLELTDTQYF. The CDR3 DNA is TGCAGTGCTAGGGGGCTGGAGCTCACAGATACGCAGTATTTT.